The entry below describes one TCR beta chain. The CDR3 sequence is 15 residues long. V shed 5 bases and J 4 bases; nucleotides not matched to a gene: 8. Germline V gives CDR1 MGHRA, CDR2 YSYEKL. This sample stems from a study of blood T cell repertoires in COVID-19. Profiled with immunoSEQ multiplex PCR; TCRdb holds only in-frame clones, not every one. There are some 300,000 clones in the sample; over 80% occur only once, and about 4% lies in the top ten. The sequenced sample consisted of peripheral blood. This clonotype was obtained from a woman aged 45 to 65 with active or convalescent COVID-19. The genes are TRBV4-1 and TRBJ1-3; 7 positions agree with TRBD1. The CDR3 coding sequence is TGCGCCAGCAGCTCTCCCGACAGGGCGGGAAACACCATATATTTT. This encodes CASSSPDRAGNTIYF.